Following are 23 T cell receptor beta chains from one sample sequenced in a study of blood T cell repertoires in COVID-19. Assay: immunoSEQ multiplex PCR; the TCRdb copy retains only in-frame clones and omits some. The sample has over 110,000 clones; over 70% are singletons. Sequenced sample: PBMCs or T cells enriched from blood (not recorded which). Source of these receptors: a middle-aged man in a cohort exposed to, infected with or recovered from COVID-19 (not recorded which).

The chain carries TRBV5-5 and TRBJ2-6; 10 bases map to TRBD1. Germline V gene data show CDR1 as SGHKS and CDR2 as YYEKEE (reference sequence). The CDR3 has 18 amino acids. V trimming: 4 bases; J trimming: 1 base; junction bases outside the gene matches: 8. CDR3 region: CASSRTGTGASGANVLTF. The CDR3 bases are TGTGCCAGCAGCCGCACCGGGACAGGGGCATCTGGGGCCAACGTCCTGACTTTC.

The CDR3 region has the DNA TGTGCCAGCAAGGGGAACTATAATTCACCCCTCCACTTT. It codes for CASKGNYNSPLHF. The chain links TRBV2 to TRBJ1-6; perhaps TRBD1 as D (5 bases). V was pared by 7 bases and J by 3 bases, with 7 bases between. This CDR3 contains 13 residues. The germline CDR1 and CDR2 sequences are SNHLY and FYNNEI.

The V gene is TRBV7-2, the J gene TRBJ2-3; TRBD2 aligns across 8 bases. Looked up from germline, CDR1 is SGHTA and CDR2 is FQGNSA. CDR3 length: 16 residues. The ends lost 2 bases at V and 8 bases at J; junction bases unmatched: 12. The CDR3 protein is CASSLRTGGPWGTQYF. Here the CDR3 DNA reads TGTGCCAGCAGCTTAAGGACGGGAGGGCCGTGGGGTACGCAGTATTTT. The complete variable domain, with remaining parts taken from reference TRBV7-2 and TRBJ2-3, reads GAGVSQSPSNKVTEKGKDVELRCDPISGHTALYWYRQSLGQGLEFLIYFQGNSAPDKSGLPSDRFSAERTGGSVSTLTIQRTQQEDSAVYLCASSLRTGGPWGTQYFGPGTRLTVL.

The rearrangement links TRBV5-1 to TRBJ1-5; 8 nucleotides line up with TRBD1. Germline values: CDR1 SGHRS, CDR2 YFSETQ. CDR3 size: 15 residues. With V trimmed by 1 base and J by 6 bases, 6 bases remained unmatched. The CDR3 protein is CASSLTAGGGQPQHF. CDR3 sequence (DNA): TGCGCCAGCAGCTTGACGGCAGGGGGCGGTCAGCCCCAGCATTTT.

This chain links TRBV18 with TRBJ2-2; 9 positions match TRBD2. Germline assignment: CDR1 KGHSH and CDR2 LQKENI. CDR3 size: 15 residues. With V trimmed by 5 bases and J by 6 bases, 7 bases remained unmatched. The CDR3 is CASSDLAGPAGELFF. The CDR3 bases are TGTGCCAGCTCAGACCTAGCGGGACCCGCCGGGGAGCTGTTTTTT.

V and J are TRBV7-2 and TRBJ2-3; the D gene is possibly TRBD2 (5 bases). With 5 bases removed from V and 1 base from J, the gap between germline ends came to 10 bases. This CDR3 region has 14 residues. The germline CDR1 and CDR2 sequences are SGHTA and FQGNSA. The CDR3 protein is CASSRDRGTDTQYF. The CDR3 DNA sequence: TGTGCCAGCAGCCGGGATCGTGGCACAGATACGCAGTATTTT.

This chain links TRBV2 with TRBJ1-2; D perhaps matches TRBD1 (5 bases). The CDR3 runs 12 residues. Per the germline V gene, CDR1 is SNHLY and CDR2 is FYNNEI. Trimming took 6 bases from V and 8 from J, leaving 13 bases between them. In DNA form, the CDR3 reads TGTGCCAGCAGCCCCAGGGCAGGGGGCTACACCTTC. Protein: CASSPRAGGYTF.

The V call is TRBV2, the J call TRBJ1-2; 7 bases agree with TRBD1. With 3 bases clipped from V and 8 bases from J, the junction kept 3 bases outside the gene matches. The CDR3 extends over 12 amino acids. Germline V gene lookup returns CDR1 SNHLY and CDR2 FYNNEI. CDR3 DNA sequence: TGTGCCAGCAGTGAGGGACAGTGGGGCTACACCTTC. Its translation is CASSEGQWGYTF.

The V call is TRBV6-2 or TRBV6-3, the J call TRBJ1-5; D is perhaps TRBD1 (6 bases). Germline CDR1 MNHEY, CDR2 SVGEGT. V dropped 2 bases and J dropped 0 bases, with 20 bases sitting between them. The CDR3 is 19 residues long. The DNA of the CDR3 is TGTGCCAGCAGTTACGGCACAGGGATGACTCTTTATAGCAATCAGCCCCAGCATTTT. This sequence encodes CASSYGTGMTLYSNQPQHF.

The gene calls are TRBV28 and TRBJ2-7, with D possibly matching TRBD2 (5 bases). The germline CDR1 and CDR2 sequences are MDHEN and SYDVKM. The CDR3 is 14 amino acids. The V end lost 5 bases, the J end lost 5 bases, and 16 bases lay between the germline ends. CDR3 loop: CASSNPDSPHEQYF. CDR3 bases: TGTGCCAGCAGTAACCCGGACTCTCCCCACGAGCAGTACTTC.

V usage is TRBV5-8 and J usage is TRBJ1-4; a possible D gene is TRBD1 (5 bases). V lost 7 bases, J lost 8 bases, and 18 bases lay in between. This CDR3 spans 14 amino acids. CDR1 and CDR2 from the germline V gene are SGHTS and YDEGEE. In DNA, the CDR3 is TGTGCCAGCTCCCTGGGTGGGCAGGGCGAAAAACTGTTTTTT. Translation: CASSLGGQGEKLFF.

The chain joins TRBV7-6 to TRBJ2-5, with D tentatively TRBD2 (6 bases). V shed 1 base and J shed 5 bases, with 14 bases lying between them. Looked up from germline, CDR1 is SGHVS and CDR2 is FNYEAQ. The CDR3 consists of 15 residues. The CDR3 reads CASSLDDGTGETQYF. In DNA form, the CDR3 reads TGTGCCAGCAGCTTAGATGACGGGACTGGGGAGACCCAGTACTTC.

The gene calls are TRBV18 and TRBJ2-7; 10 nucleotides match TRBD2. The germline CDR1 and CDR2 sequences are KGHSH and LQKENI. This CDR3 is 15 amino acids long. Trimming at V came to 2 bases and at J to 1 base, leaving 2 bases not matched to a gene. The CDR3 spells CASSPGGLASYEQYF. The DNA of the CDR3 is TGTGCCAGCTCACCAGGGGGACTAGCGTCCTACGAGCAGTACTTC.

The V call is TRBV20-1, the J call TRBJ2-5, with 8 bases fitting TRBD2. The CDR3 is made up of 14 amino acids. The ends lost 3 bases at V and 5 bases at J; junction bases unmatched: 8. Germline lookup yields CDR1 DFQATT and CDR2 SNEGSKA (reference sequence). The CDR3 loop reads CSASIQGGGETQYF. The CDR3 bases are TGCAGTGCTAGTATACAGGGCGGGGGGGAGACCCAGTACTTC.

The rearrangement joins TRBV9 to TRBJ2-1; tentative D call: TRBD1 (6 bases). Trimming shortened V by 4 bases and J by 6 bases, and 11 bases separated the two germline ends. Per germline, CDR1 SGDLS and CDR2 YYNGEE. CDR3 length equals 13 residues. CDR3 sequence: CASSLRTVNEQFF. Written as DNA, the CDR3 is TGTGCCAGCAGCTTGAGGACAGTCAATGAGCAGTTCTTC. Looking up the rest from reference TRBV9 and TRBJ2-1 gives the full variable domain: DSGVTQTPKHLITATGQRVTLRCSPRSGDLSVYWYQQSLDQGLQFLIQYYNGEERAKGNILERFSAQQFPDLHSELNLSSLELGDSALYFCASSLRTVNEQFFGPGTRLTVL.

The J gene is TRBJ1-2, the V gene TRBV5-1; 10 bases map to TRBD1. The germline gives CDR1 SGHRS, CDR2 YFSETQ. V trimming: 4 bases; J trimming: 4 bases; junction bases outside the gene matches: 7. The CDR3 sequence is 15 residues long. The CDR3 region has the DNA TGCGCCAGCAGCCCCAACGGACAGGGGGTCTATGGCTACACCTTC. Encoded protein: CASSPNGQGVYGYTF.

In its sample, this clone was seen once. The CDR3 sequence: CASSGALSYEQYF. The CDR3, as DNA: TGTGCCAGCAGTGGGGCTCTCTCCTACGAGCAGTACTTC. The rearrangement joins TRBV25-1 to TRBJ2-7; D gene unclear. This CDR3 contains 13 residues. Germline-derived CDR1 and CDR2 are MGHDK and SYGVNS. V shed 4 bases and J shed 0 bases, with 7 bases lying between them.

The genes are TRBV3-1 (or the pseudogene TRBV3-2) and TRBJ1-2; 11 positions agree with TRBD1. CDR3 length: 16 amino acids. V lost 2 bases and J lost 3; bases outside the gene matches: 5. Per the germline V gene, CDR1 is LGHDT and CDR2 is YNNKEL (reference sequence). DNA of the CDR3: TGTGCCAGCAGCCAACCGGGACAGGGGGACCACTATGGCTACACCTTC. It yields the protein CASSQPGQGDHYGYTF.

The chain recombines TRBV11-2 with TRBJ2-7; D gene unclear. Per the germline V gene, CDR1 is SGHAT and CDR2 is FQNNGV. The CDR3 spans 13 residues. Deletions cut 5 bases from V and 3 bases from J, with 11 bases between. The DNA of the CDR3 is TGTGCCAGCAGCGCGAAAGTAGTCTACGAGCAGTACTTC. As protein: CASSAKVVYEQYF.

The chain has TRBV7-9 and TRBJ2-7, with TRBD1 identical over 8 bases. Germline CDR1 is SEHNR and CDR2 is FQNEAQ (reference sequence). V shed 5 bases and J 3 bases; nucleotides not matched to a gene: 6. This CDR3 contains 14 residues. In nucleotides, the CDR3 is TGTGCCAGCAGCACGGGACAGGAACTCTACGAGCAGTACTTC. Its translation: CASSTGQELYEQYF.

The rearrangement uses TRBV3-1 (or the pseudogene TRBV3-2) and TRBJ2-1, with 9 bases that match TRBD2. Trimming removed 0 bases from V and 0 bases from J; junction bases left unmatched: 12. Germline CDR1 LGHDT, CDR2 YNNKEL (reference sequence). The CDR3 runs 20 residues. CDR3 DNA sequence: TGTGCCAGCAGCCAAGAATCAAAAAGCGGGGGGCTGAGCTCCTACAATGAGCAGTTCTTC. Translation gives CASSQESKSGGLSSYNEQFF.

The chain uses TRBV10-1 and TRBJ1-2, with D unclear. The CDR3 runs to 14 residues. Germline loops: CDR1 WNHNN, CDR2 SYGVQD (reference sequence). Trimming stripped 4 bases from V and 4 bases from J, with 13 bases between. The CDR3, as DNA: TGCGCCAGCAGTGTAGAGAGTTCAATCTATGGCTACACCTTC. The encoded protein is CASSVESSIYGYTF.

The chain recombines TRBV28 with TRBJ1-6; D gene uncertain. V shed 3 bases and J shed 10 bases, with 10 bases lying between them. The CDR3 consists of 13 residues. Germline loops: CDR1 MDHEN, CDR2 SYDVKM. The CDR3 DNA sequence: TGTGCCAGCAGTTTCTACAGCCAGTCACCCCTCCACTTT. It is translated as CASSFYSQSPLHF.